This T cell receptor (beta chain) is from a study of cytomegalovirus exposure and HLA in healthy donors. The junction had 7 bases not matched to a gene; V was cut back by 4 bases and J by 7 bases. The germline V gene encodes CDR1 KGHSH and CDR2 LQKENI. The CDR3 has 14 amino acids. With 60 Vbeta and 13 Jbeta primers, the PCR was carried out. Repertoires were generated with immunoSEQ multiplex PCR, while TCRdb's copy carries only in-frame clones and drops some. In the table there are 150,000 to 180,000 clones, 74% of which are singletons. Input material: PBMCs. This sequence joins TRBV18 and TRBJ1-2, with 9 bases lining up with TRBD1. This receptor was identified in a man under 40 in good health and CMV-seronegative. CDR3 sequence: CASSLRTGESGYTF. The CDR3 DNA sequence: TGTGCCAGCTCACTCCGGACAGGGGAGTCTGGCTACACCTTC. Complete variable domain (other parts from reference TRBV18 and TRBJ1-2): NAGVMQNPRHLVRRRGQEARLRCSPMKGHSHVYWYRQLPEEGLKFMVYLQKENIIDESGMPKERFSAEFPKEGPSILRIQQVVRGDSAAYFCASSLRTGESGYTFGSGTRLTVV.